A single T cell receptor beta chain is shown here with its context. The source of the sample is a study of T-cell memory formation after mild COVID-19. The wider study: TCR clusters were mostly donor specific.

The CDR3 length is 13 residues. Germline CDR1 reads SGHVS; CDR2 reads FQNEAQ. V lost 6 bases to trimming and J lost 10 bases; unmatched junction nucleotides: 6. TCRdb fed the 5' RACE reads into MiXCR, producing one record per CDR3 protein. The profile shows roughly 380,000 distinct CDR3 sequences, around 28% of them singletons. This TCR was sampled from an adult woman who had mild COVID-19 (a few samples of this study predate the infection). Cell type and time point are not known. Sample: PBMCs or a T cell subset sorted from them (not recorded which). The chain combines TRBV7-8 with TRBJ2-1; the match to TRBD1 covers 10 bases. The CDR3: CASSSGTGEEQFF. The CDR3 nucleotides read TGTGCCAGCAGTTCCGGGACAGGGGAGGAGCAGTTCTTC.